This T cell receptor (beta chain) was found in a study of T cell therapy after organ transplantation. Study-level information: Blood for the short-term post-therapy sample came 4 to 8 weeks after therapy.

Only in-frame clones appear in the TCRdb table, and some are missing; sequencing was by immunoSEQ multiplex PCR. The top ten clones hold around a tenth of a sample with nearly 20,000 clones, 81% of them seen once. As for this clone: Its antigen is still unknown.

Time point specified: 4-8 weeks after completion of therapy. The CDR3 loop spans 15 amino acids. The ends were cut back, 4 bases at V and 3 bases at J, with 15 bases in the middle. Per the germline V gene, CDR1 is SEHNR and CDR2 is FQNEAQ (reference sequence). The study's findings and limits: Minimal repertoire change after therapy followed marked pretherapy expansions in nonresponders. Pretherapy CD8 clonality inversely correlated with its fold change after therapy.

This sample comprised CD8+ T cells from blood, obtained after autologous CMV-specific T cell therapy. This chain links TRBV7-9 with TRBJ1-1; D is perhaps TRBD1 (5 bases). This clonotype originated in a human patient who had received a solid organ transplant and had CMV disease. T cells may partly derive from the graft donor. This CDR3 reads CASSSGQRRHTEAFF. In DNA form, the CDR3 reads TGTGCCAGCAGCTCCGGACAAAGGCGCCACACTGAAGCTTTCTTT.